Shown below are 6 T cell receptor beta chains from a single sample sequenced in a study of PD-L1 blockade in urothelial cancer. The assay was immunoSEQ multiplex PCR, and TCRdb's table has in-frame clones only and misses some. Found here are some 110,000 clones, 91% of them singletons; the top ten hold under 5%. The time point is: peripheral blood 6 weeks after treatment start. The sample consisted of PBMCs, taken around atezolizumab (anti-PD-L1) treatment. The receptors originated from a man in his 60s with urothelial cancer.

CDR3 DNA: TGTGCCATCAGTGGGGCAGGCCGGGAGCAGTACTTC. Translated, it gives CAISGAGREQYF. The V call is TRBV10-3, the J call TRBJ2-7, with no clear D. V was pared by 4 bases and J by 7 bases, with 11 bases between. The length of the CDR3 is 12 residues. Germline values: CDR1 ENHRY, CDR2 SYGVKD.

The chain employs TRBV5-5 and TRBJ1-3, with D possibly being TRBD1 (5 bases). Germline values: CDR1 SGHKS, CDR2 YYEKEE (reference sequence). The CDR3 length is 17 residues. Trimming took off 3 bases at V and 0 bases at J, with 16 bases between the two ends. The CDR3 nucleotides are TGTGCCAGCAGCTCGTTGGGGGGGAGCAGCTCTGGAAACACCATATATTTT. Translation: CASSSLGGSSSGNTIYF.

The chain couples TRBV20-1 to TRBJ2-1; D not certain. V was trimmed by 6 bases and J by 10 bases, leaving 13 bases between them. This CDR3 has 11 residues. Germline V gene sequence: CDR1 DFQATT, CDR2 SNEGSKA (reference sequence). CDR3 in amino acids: CSAPLRLEQFF. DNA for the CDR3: TGCAGTGCCCCTCTCCGACTGGAGCAGTTCTTC.

The CDR3 DNA sequence: TGTGCCAGCAGCTTAAGTTGGAAGGGGGGGCGCCTTTTGTACGAGCAGTACTTC. Its translation: CASSLSWKGGRLLYEQYF. J is TRBJ2-7 and V is TRBV11-2; a weak D match, TRBD2 (7 bases). Trimming pared 2 bases from V and 4 bases from J, leaving 24 bases between. The CDR3 length is 18 residues. Germline V gene sequence: CDR1 SGHAT, CDR2 FQNNGV. The variable domain in full, completed from reference TRBV11-2 and TRBJ2-7, reads EAGVAQSPRYKIIEKRQSVAFWCNPISGHATLYWYQQILGQGPKLLIQFQNNGVVDDSQLPKDRFSAERLKGVDSTLKIQPAKLEDSAVYLCASSLSWKGGRLLYEQYFGPGTRLTVT.

The CDR3 protein is CSGVNRGSPKMNTEAFF. Here the CDR3 DNA reads TGCAGCGGGGTAAACAGGGGGTCCCCTAAAATGAACACTGAAGCTTTCTTT. V usage is TRBV29-1 and J usage is TRBJ1-1, with 8 bases matching TRBD1. The CDR3 has 17 amino acids. CDR1 and CDR2 from the germline V gene are SQVTM and ANQGSEA. V shed 7 bases, J shed 0 bases, and the junction held 16 bases outside the gene matches.

The CDR3 nucleotides read TGTGCCAGCAGTTACTACAGGGGCGCCTCCACTGAAGCTTTCTTT. Its translation: CASSYYRGASTEAFF. V and J are TRBV2 and TRBJ1-1; 7 positions agree with TRBD1. Germline V gives CDR1 SNHLY, CDR2 FYNNEI. CDR3 length: 15 residues. The V segment lost 5 bases and the J segment 4 bases; nucleotides outside the gene matches: 10.